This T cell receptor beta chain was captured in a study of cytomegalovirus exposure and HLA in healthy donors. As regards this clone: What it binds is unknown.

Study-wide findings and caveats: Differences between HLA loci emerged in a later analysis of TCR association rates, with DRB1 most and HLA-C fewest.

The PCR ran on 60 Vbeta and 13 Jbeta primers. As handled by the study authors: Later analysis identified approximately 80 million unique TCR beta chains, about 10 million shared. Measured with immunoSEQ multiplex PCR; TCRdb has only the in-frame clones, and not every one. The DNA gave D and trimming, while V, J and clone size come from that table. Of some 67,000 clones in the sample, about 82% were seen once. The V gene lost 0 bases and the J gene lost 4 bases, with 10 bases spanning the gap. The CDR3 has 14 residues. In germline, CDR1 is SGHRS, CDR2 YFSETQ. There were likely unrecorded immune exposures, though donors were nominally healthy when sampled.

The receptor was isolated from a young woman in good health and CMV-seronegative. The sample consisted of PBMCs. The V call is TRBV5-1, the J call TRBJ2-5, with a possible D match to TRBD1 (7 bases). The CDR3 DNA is TGCGCCAGCAGCTTGGGACAGGGAGGAGAGACCCAGTACTTC. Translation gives CASSLGQGGETQYF. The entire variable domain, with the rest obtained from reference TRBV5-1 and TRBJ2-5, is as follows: KAGVTQTPRYLIKTRGQQVTLSCSPISGHRSVSWYQQTPGQGLQFLFEYFSETQRNKGNFPGRFSGRQFSNSRSEMNVSTLELGDSALYLCASSLGQGGETQYFGPGTRLLVL.